This TCR beta chain comes out of a study of blood T cells in healthy people across ages. Study overall: Capturing about one barcoded beta molecule per two T cells was achieved by template switching.

CDR1 and CDR2 (germline): SNHLY, FYNNEI. The CDR3 extends over 13 amino acids. V lost 10 bases to trimming and J lost 2 bases, with 15 bases between them. Alongside a J-beta primer mix, a sample-barcoded 5' primer served in a second PCR lasting roughly 7 to 12 cycles. MiXCR, run by TCRdb on the 5' RACE reads, gives a single entry per CDR3 protein. The table has approximately 800,000 distinct CDR3 sequences, roughly three fifths seen once. Of note for this clonotype: The antigen is unknown.

The study, taken as a whole, reports: Investigators treated diversity estimates from one million T cells as underestimates. The fall in TCR beta diversity per million T cells was roughly linear with age. Because donor CMV status was unknown, expanded clonotype changes were possibly confounded.

The chain is built from TRBV2 and TRBJ2-7; tentatively, D is TRBD2 (6 bases). The sample consisted of blood. The sequence was obtained from a man in his forties or fifties in good health. CDR3 nucleotides: TGTGCCACCAGCAGGGACTCTACCTACGAGCAGTACTTC. Its protein product is CATSRDSTYEQYF.